The 23 T cell receptor beta chains in this list originate from one sample, sequenced in a study of cytomegalovirus exposure and HLA in healthy donors. This PCR relied on a set of 60 Vbeta primers and 13 Jbeta primers. TCRdb keeps only in-frame clones here, not all; method: immunoSEQ multiplex PCR. The sample yields 110,000 to 150,000 clones, around three quarters seen once. Sequencing was carried out using PBMCs. The receptors stem from a woman aged 40 to 49 in good health and CMV-seronegative.

The chain recombines TRBV7-9 with TRBJ1-1; D might be TRBD1 (5 bases). Germline CDR1 SEHNR, CDR2 FQNEAQ (reference sequence). The CDR3 contains 15 residues. Trimming removed 8 bases at V and 4 bases at J, with 20 bases between. CDR3 sequence reads: CASDRPTRSSTEAFF. CDR3 bases: TGTGCCAGCGACAGACCCACTCGGTCTAGCACTGAAGCTTTCTTT.

Only a few counts were recorded for this clone. The chain employs TRBV7-9 and TRBJ1-1, with no clear D. Trimming stripped 4 bases from V and 1 base from J, with 7 bases between. The CDR3 runs to 13 residues. Germline V CDR1 and CDR2: SEHNR, FQNEAQ (reference sequence). As DNA, the CDR3 is TGTGCCAGCAGCTCTGGAGCGAACACTGAAGCTTTCTTT. This sequence encodes CASSSGANTEAFF.

The V gene is TRBV28, the J gene TRBJ2-1, with D possibly being TRBD1 (6 bases). The CDR3 extends over 14 amino acids. CDR1 and CDR2 (germline): MDHEN, SYDVKM. The ends were cut back, 3 bases at V and 5 bases at J, with 11 bases in the middle. The CDR3 region has the DNA TGTGCCAGCAGTTTTAAGGGGGTCCACAATGAGCAGTTCTTC. It is translated as CASSFKGVHNEQFF.

The sample holds a few counts of this clone. V gene TRBV5-1 combines with J gene TRBJ2-1; TRBD2 aligns across 9 bases. Germline CDR1 reads SGHRS; CDR2 reads YFSETQ. The CDR3 has 14 amino acids. Losses at the gene ends were 4 bases for V and 8 bases for J; bases not matched to a gene: 7. The CDR3 bases are TGCGCCAGCAGCACCGGCGGGAGGGCCGATGAGCAGTTCTTC. This sequence encodes CASSTGGRADEQFF.

The J gene is TRBJ2-5, the V gene TRBV7-2; D call uncertain. V dropped 5 bases and J dropped 4 bases, with 8 bases sitting between them. This CDR3 spans 12 amino acids. Germline CDR1 and CDR2: SGHTA and FQGNSA. CDR3 DNA: TGTGCCAGCAGCCCAGGTATAGAGACCCAGTACTTC. Translation: CASSPGIETQYF.

Note on this clone: At one end the junction does not follow the germline gene, possibly because of a read error. The rearrangement links TRBV11-2 to TRBJ1-1; 7 bases match TRBD1. Germline V CDR1 and CDR2: SGHAT, FQNNGV. CDR3 length equals 13 residues. The CDR3 loop is CASSLDRVGEAFF. CDR3 DNA sequence: TGTGCCAGCAGCCTAGACAGGGTTGGCGAAGCTTTCTTT.

This clone showed up just once. This chain connects TRBV5-1 to TRBJ1-1; TRBD1 aligns across 9 bases. After removal of 4 bases from V and 4 bases from J, the junction contained 5 bases not matched to a gene. From germline, CDR1 is SGHRS and CDR2 YFSETQ. This CDR3 has 14 residues. The DNA of the CDR3 is TGCGCCAGCAGCGGGTCGACAGGGGGCACTGAAGCTTTCTTT. Its translation: CASSGSTGGTEAFF.

V is TRBV11-1 and J is TRBJ2-1; TRBD2 matches at 8 bases. With V trimmed by 3 bases and J by 9 bases, 16 bases remained unmatched. Germline V gene sequence: CDR1 SGHAT, CDR2 FQDESV (reference sequence). This CDR3 has 17 residues. CDR3 sequence reads: CASSLGGLVMGDGEQFF. The CDR3 DNA follows: TGTGCCAGCAGCTTGGGGGGACTAGTGATGGGGGACGGTGAGCAGTTCTTC.

The chain carries TRBV7-9 and TRBJ1-2; 7 bases are a match to TRBD1. The CDR3 consists of 13 residues. J gave up 3 bases and V 5 bases, and 3 bases lay outside the gene matches. In germline, CDR1 is SEHNR, CDR2 FQNEAQ (reference sequence). CDR3 protein: CASSEQGDYGYTF. The DNA for the CDR3 is TGTGCCAGCAGCGAGCAGGGGGACTATGGCTACACCTTC.

The rearrangement links TRBV18 to TRBJ1-3; TRBD1 matches 8 bases. This CDR3 contains 16 residues. The germline V gene has CDR1 KGHSH and CDR2 LQKENI. V shed 4 bases and J 0 bases; nucleotides not matched to a gene: 5. Here the CDR3 DNA reads TGTGCCAGCTCACGAGACAGGGGAAACTCTGGAAACACCATATATTTT. Encoded protein: CASSRDRGNSGNTIYF.

This chain connects TRBV5-4 to TRBJ1-1; no definite D call. Trimming stripped 2 bases from V and 6 bases from J, with 8 bases between. The CDR3 runs 12 residues. Looked up from germline, CDR1 is SGHNT and CDR2 is YYREEE (reference sequence). CDR3 amino acids: CASSFSSAEAFF. The DNA of the CDR3 is TGTGCCAGCAGCTTTTCTTCCGCTGAAGCTTTCTTT.

The chain carries TRBV4-2 and TRBJ2-7; 13 nucleotides match TRBD2. With V trimmed by 4 bases and J by 4 bases, 4 bases remained unmatched. The V gene's germline CDR1 is LGHNA and CDR2 YNFKEQ. The CDR3 runs 15 residues. The CDR3 nucleotides read TGTGCCAGCAGCCCCGGACTAGCGGGAGTATACGAGCAGTACTTC. Protein: CASSPGLAGVYEQYF.

In this sample, this clone turned up once. The chain links TRBV10-3 to TRBJ1-1; D is undetermined. This CDR3 region has 13 residues. Germline V gene lookup returns CDR1 ENHRY and CDR2 SYGVKD. Trimming took 10 bases from V and 0 from J, leaving 12 bases between them. The CDR3 coding sequence is TGTGCCACCACTGGGCCCCTGAACACTGAAGCTTTCTTT. Its protein product is CATTGPLNTEAFF.

This clone has just a few counts. The chain carries TRBV30 and TRBJ2-7; 8 bases map to TRBD2. V gave up 0 bases and J gave up 6 bases; unmatched junction bases: 4. The CDR3 has 13 residues. Looked up from germline, CDR1 is GTSNPN and CDR2 is SVGIG (reference sequence). The CDR3, as DNA: TGTGCCTGGAGTGTCGGACTAGCTGGCGAGCAGTACTTC. Protein: CAWSVGLAGEQYF. The whole variable domain, remainder taken from reference TRBV30 and TRBJ2-7, is SQTIHQWPATLVQPVGSPLSLECTVEGTSNPNLYWYRQAAGRGLQLLFYSVGIGQISSEVPQNLSASRPQDRQFILSSKKLLLSDSGFYLCAWSVGLAGEQYFGPGTRLTVT.

This sequence joins TRBV7-9 and TRBJ1-5; D is ambiguous. CDR3 length: 13 residues. Looked up from germline, CDR1 is SEHNR and CDR2 is FQNEAQ (reference sequence). V was trimmed by 4 bases and J by 3 bases, leaving 7 bases between them. CDR3 sequence reads: CASSWELNQPQHF. CDR3 DNA: TGTGCCAGCAGCTGGGAGCTCAATCAGCCCCAGCATTTT.

V usage is TRBV28 and J usage is TRBJ2-7; possible D gene TRBD2, 6 bases. V was clipped by 5 bases and J by 4 bases, with 24 bases between them. CDR1 and CDR2 from the germline V gene are MDHEN and SYDVKM. This CDR3 contains 17 residues. In DNA, the CDR3 is TGTGCCAGCAGTCCGAATTCGGGGATGGAGGGGTATTACGAGCAGTACTTC. Protein: CASSPNSGMEGYYEQYF.

This chain joins TRBV29-1 and TRBJ2-7; D is possibly TRBD1 (6 bases). The CDR3 is 13 residues long. Per the germline V gene, CDR1 is SQVTM and CDR2 is ANQGSEA. With 4 bases removed from V and 3 bases from J, the gap between germline ends came to 13 bases. CDR3 DNA: TGCAGCGTTGGAGGAGCAGGGGACTACGAGCAGTACTTC. It specifies CSVGGAGDYEQYF.

The rearrangement joins TRBV5-1 to TRBJ2-5; 7 bases are a match to TRBD1. Germline CDR1 and CDR2: SGHRS and YFSETQ. The CDR3 totals 16 residues. V shed 0 bases, J shed 2 bases, and the junction held 7 bases outside the gene matches. DNA for the CDR3: TGCGCCAGCAGCTTGGCCGTGACAGGGAATCAAGAGACCCAGTACTTC. Translated, it gives CASSLAVTGNQETQYF.

In this sample, this clone turned up a few times. The chain has TRBV5-6 and TRBJ1-2, with 11 bases aligning to TRBD1. CDR3 length: 15 amino acids. Germline V CDR1 and CDR2: SGHDT, YYEEEE. The ends lost 1 base at V and 3 bases at J; junction bases unmatched: 2. CDR3 amino acids: CASSLWDRGDYGYTF. In nucleotides, the CDR3 is TGTGCCAGCAGCTTGTGGGACAGGGGGGACTATGGCTACACCTTC.

CDR3 in amino acids: CASSRGGGDEKLFF. CDR3 nucleotides: TGTGCCAGCAGCCGAGGGGGGGGCGATGAAAAACTGTTTTTT. V and J are TRBV5-4 and TRBJ1-4; tentative D call: TRBD1 (6 bases). The CDR3 spans 14 residues. Trimming left V 4 bases short and J 6 bases short, with 13 bases between. Germline values: CDR1 SGHNT, CDR2 YYREEE (reference sequence).

This clone was seen only a few times. The chain links TRBV5-1 to TRBJ2-1, with D tentatively TRBD1 (5 bases). Trimming took off 1 base at V and 6 bases at J, with 8 bases between the two ends. This CDR3 has 13 amino acids. The germline gives CDR1 SGHRS, CDR2 YFSETQ. CDR3 region: CASSLTGFNEQFF. The CDR3 nucleotides are TGCGCCAGCAGCTTGACAGGCTTCAATGAGCAGTTCTTC.

The J gene is TRBJ2-2, the V gene TRBV4-2; the D gene is possibly TRBD2 (6 bases). V shed 0 bases and J shed 4 bases, with 15 bases lying between them. The germline CDR1 and CDR2 sequences are LGHNA and YNFKEQ. The CDR3 length is 17 residues. As DNA, the CDR3 is TGTGCCAGCAGCCAAGAACGAGGAGCGGGCGGCACCGGGGAGCTGTTTTTT. This translates into CASSQERGAGGTGELFF.

The chain joins TRBV2 to TRBJ2-3; D is possibly TRBD2 (6 bases). Per germline, CDR1 SNHLY and CDR2 FYNNEI. CDR3 size: 16 residues. The V end lost 6 bases, the J end lost 6 bases, and 22 bases lay between the germline ends. CDR3 in DNA: TGTGCCAGCAGAGAAAGGGCGGGACCCTTGGGGGATACGCAGTATTTT. Translated, it gives CASRERAGPLGDTQYF. Drawing the rest from reference TRBV2 and TRBJ2-3, the complete variable domain is EPEVTQTPSHQVTQMGQEVILRCVPISNHLYFYWYRQILGQKVEFLVSFYNNEISEKSEIFDDQFSVERPDGSNFTLKIRSTKLEDSAMYFCASRERAGPLGDTQYFGPGTRLTVL.